This is a list of T cell receptor beta chains from one sample in a study of T cell repertoires in cytomegalovirus infection. The antigens for these receptors are not known. One entry per CDR3 protein, called by TCRdb with MiXCR from the reads. This table has over 250,000 distinct CDR3 sequences, less than 25% appearing once. Material: cultured PBMCs, obtained from culture after CMV antigen stimulation. The receptor set was obtained from a human donor in good health (CMV status not recorded). Some clones in this sample may be carry-over from other donors' samples. Each CDR3 is given with its conserved first and last residue. The D gene is left open where the match is weak. Expanded clones are given a class, and other clones once, few, many or no size at all.

CDR3 DNA	CDR3 protein	V gene	clone size	D gene	J gene
TGTGCCAGCAGCCCACTAGCAGAAGAGACCCAGTACTTC	CASSPLAEETQYF	TRBV28	-	-	TRBJ2-5
TGCAGCGTTGAAAGCGGGAGGGCCAAGGCAGATACGCAGTATTTT	CSVESGRAKADTQYF	TRBV29-1	-	TRBD2	TRBJ2-3
TGTGCCAGCTTTCCTAGCGGGAGGGCCGGATTCACCGGGGAGCTGTTTTTT	CASFPSGRAGFTGELFF	TRBV6-2/TRBV6-3	few	TRBD2	TRBJ2-2
TGTGCCAGCAATGGGGTTCGGAGGGGGTTAAGCTCCTACGAGCAGTACTTC	CASNGVRRGLSSYEQYF	TRBV6-6	few	-	TRBJ2-7
TGTGCCAGCAGCTTGGCCGTCCGACTAGCGGGGTACAATGAGCAGTTCTTC	CASSLAVRLAGYNEQFF	TRBV5-6	-	TRBD2	TRBJ2-1
TGCAGCGTCTCCCGCCCCAGCTCCTACGAGCAGTACTTC	CSVSRPSSYEQYF	TRBV29-1	few	-	TRBJ2-7
TGTGCCAGCAGCGAAGGTGGGGGCTTGGTGGAGACCCAGTACTTC	CASSEGGGLVETQYF	TRBV7-9	-	-	TRBJ2-5
TGTGCCAGCAGTAATCGACAGGGGGCGAGCACAGATACGCAGTATTTT	CASSNRQGASTDTQYF	TRBV6-2/TRBV6-3	-	TRBD1	TRBJ2-3
TGTGCCAGCAACGGGGGGGTTCGAGAGACCCAGTACTTC	CASNGGVRETQYF	TRBV6-2/TRBV6-3	-	TRBD2	TRBJ2-5
TGCGCCAGCAGCTTGGAAGGGTCTGGAAGTCAGCCCCAGCATTTT	CASSLEGSGSQPQHF	TRBV5-1	-	-	TRBJ1-5
TGTGCCAGTAGTATATCGGGAGCGGGAGTGATCACAGATACGCAGTATTTT	CASSISGAGVITDTQYF	TRBV19	few	TRBD2	TRBJ2-3
TGTGCCAGCAAAACCCAACTAGCGGGAGATGTAAATGAGCAGTTCTTC	CASKTQLAGDVNEQFF	TRBV6-2/TRBV6-3	-	TRBD2	TRBJ2-1
TGTGCCAGCAGTTACCCCACCCCAGGGGGCGGACAGCCCCAGCATTTT	CASSYPTPGGGQPQHF	TRBV6-2/TRBV6-3	-	TRBD1	TRBJ1-5
TGTGCCAGCAGCTTAGTCCCCACTAGCGTGAACACCGGGGAGCTGTTTTTT	CASSLVPTSVNTGELFF	TRBV7-9	many	TRBD2	TRBJ2-2
TGTGCCAGCTCCCCTATAGCGGACAGCACAGATACGCAGTATTTT	CASSPIADSTDTQYF	TRBV18	few	-	TRBJ2-3
TGCAGCGTTGGTGCTCGGGGACAGGATGAAGCTTTCTTT	CSVGARGQDEAFF	TRBV29-1	few	TRBD1	TRBJ1-1
TGTGCCAGCAGCTTAGCGACTAGATGGGATGAGCAGTTCTTC	CASSLATRWDEQFF	TRBV7-2	many	-	TRBJ2-1
TGTGCCAGCAGCTTAGACGGAGGGAAGGACACCGGGGAGCTGTTTTTT	CASSLDGGKDTGELFF	TRBV7-9	many	-	TRBJ2-2
TGTGCCAGCAGAGCACCCGGACTACCCAACACCATATATTTT	CASRAPGLPNTIYF	TRBV12-3/TRBV12-4	many	-	TRBJ1-3
TGCAGTGCTAGAGATCCTAGCGGAGGATACGAGCAGTACTTC	CSARDPSGGYEQYF	TRBV20-1	few	TRBD2	TRBJ2-7
TGTGCCAGCAGCTCCTCCAATCGACTAGCGGGAGGACCGCGCGAGACCCAGTACTTC	CASSSSNRLAGGPRETQYF	TRBV11-2	once	TRBD2	TRBJ2-5
TGTGCCAGCAGTTTATATTTTGTCACCTCCGGGACAGTAAATCTCCGCTATGGCTACACCTTC	CASSLYFVTSGTVNLRYGYTF	TRBV27	-	TRBD1	TRBJ1-2
TGCGCCAGCAGCCAAGATTCGAAGCCGACTAGCGGATTCACAGATACGCAGTATTTT	CASSQDSKPTSGFTDTQYF	TRBV4-3	-	TRBD2	TRBJ2-3
TGCGCCAGCAGCCAAGATTTGCGGGATCTCGCCGAGCAGTACTTC	CASSQDLRDLAEQYF	TRBV4-3	-	-	TRBJ2-7
TGTGCCACCACATCAGGGGGCAATCAGCCCCAGCATTTT	CATTSGGNQPQHF	TRBV27	few	-	TRBJ1-5
TGTGCCAGCAGTCCTTCTTGGACAGAGTATAATTCACCCCTCCACTTT	CASSPSWTEYNSPLHF	TRBV27	-	-	TRBJ1-6